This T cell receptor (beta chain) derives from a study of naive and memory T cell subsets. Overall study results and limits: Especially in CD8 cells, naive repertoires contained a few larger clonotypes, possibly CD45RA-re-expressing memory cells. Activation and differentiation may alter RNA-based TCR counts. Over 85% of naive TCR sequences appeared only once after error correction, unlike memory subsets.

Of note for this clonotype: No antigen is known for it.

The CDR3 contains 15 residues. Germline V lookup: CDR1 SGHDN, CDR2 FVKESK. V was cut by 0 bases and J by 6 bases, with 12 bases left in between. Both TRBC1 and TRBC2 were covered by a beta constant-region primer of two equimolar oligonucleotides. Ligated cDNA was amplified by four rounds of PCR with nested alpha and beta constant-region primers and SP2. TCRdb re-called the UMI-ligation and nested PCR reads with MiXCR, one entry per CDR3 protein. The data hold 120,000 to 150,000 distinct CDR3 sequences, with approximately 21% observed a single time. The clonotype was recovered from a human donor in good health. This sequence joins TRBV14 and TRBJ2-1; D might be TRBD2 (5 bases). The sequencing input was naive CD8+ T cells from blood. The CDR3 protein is CASSQDLSLANEQFF. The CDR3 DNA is TGTGCCAGCAGCCAAGATTTAAGTCTAGCCAATGAGCAGTTCTTC. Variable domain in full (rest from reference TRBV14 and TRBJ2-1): EAGVTQFPSHSVIEKGQTVTLRCDPISGHDNLYWYRRVMGKEIKFLLHFVKESKQDESGMPNNRFLAERTGGTYSTLKVQPAELEDSGVYFCASSQDLSLANEQFFGPGTRLTVL.